The 31 T cell receptor beta chains below all came from one sample that was sequenced in a study of OX40 agonist ivuxolimab in advanced cancers. Library creation used the immunoSEQ multiplex PCR assay. The clones in this table, taken by TCRdb from immuneACCESS, are in-frame only. Not every clone is retained; where verified, under half of the shortfall comes from an unresolved V gene, and the cause of the rest is unknown. For this sample the table gives about 66,000 clones, of which about 80% were detected only once. The ten largest account for 3.5% to 4.5% of the sample. Specimen: CD4+ or CD8+ T cells sorted from blood, collected in a trial of the OX40 agonist ivuxolimab. These receptor sequences come from an adult with an advanced solid tumor such as melanoma, head and neck, liver or kidney cancer.

The rearrangement joins TRBV9 to TRBJ1-1; 8 bases match TRBD1. J lost 10 bases, V lost 3 bases, and 8 bases had no gene match. The V gene's germline CDR1 is SGDLS and CDR2 YYNGEE. The CDR3 is 13 amino acids. CDR3 protein: CASSARQGSRAFF. Here the CDR3 DNA reads TGTGCCAGCAGCGCCAGACAGGGGTCGAGAGCTTTCTTT.

V usage is TRBV9 and J usage is TRBJ2-7, with TRBD2 identical over 8 bases. With V trimmed by 0 bases and J by 6 bases, 11 bases remained unmatched. Germline V CDR1 and CDR2: SGDLS, YYNGEE. The CDR3 consists of 16 residues. In nucleotides, the CDR3 is TGTGCCAGCAGCGTAGGGGTCGGACTAGCCGAACGCGAGCAGTACTTC. Encoded protein: CASSVGVGLAEREQYF.

The chain uses TRBV28 and TRBJ2-3; 13 bases line up with TRBD2. Looked up from germline, CDR1 is MDHEN and CDR2 is SYDVKM. CDR3 length equals 17 residues. The J segment lost 0 bases and the V segment lost 8 bases, leaving 8 bases of the junction unmatched. In DNA, the CDR3 is TGTGCCAGCGGCATGACTAGCGGGGGGTTAAGCACAGATACGCAGTATTTT. Translation gives CASGMTSGGLSTDTQYF.

The chain couples TRBV7-2 to TRBJ1-3; D perhaps matches TRBD1 (5 bases). The CDR3 consists of 14 residues. Trimming cost V 4 bases and J 6 bases, with 13 bases left between them. The germline CDR1 and CDR2 sequences are SGHTA and FQGNSA. CDR3 in DNA: TGTGCCAGCAGCTCGACTTCAGGGTCAAACACCATATATTTT. This gives the protein CASSSTSGSNTIYF.

The V gene is TRBV9, the J gene TRBJ2-3; TRBD2 matches at 13 bases. Germline CDR1 and CDR2: SGDLS and YYNGEE. There are 20 residues in the CDR3. The V and J ends lost 0 bases and 4 bases, in that order; junction bases with no gene match: 14. The chain's CDR3 is CASSVGFGLAGALAPDTQYF. The CDR3 DNA reads TGTGCCAGCAGCGTAGGATTTGGACTAGCGGGGGCCTTGGCCCCAGATACGCAGTATTTT.

CDR3 DNA: TGTGCCAGCAGCTCCGGGGGCACCTCTAATCCACTTTTTACTGAAGCTTTCTTT. This codes for CASSSGGTSNPLFTEAFF. The chain carries TRBV21-1 and TRBJ1-1. TRBV21-1 represents a pseudogene. The CDR3 totals 18 residues.

This chain links TRBV2 with TRBJ2-5; D gene unclear. This CDR3 has 16 residues. Trimming shortened V by 3 bases and J by 3 bases, and 17 bases separated the two germline ends. CDR1 is SNHLY, CDR2 FYNNEI, per germline. The DNA for the CDR3 is TGTGCCAGCAGTGACTGGACCAAGATGGGTGAAGAGACCCAGTACTTC. Translated, it gives CASSDWTKMGEETQYF.

CDR3 protein: CASSLGSLQTYEQYF. The CDR3 nucleotides read TGTGCCAGCAGCTTAGGATCCTTACAAACCTACGAGCAGTACTTC. This rearrangement joins TRBV11-2 to TRBJ2-7; D gene unclear. This CDR3 region has 15 residues. V shed 1 base and J shed 2 bases, with 12 bases lying between them. CDR1 is SGHAT and CDR2 is FQNNGV in the germline V gene.

The V and J genes are TRBV6-6 and TRBJ1-5; D gene unclear. The CDR3 is 16 amino acids. V dropped 5 bases and J dropped 3 bases, with 17 bases sitting between them. Germline-derived CDR1 and CDR2 are MNHNY and SVGAGI (reference sequence). CDR3 region: CASSLKGSPLNQPQHF. For the CDR3, the DNA is TGTGCCAGCAGTCTGAAAGGGTCACCACTCAATCAGCCCCAGCATTTT.

This clone occurred a few times. The gene calls are TRBV4-1 and TRBJ2-7; TRBD2 matches at 7 bases. Germline CDR1 reads MGHRA; CDR2 reads YSYEKL. V lost 0 bases to trimming and J lost 3 bases; unmatched junction nucleotides: 5. This CDR3 is 15 amino acids long. In DNA, the CDR3 is TGCGCCAGCAGCCAAGATCCCGGGACTAACTACGAGCAGTACTTC. The encoded protein is CASSQDPGTNYEQYF.

With respect to this clone: A read error may account for a junction end that differs from germline. This rearrangement joins TRBV10-3 to TRBJ1-1, with D possibly matching TRBD1 (5 bases). Germline V gene data show CDR1 as ENHRY and CDR2 as SYGVKD. The CDR3 length is 13 residues. CDR3 in DNA: TGTGCCAGCAGTCTCAGGGCGAACACTGAAGCTTTCTTT. Protein: CASSLRANTEAFF.

This sequence joins TRBV2 and TRBJ2-2; D is possibly TRBD1 (5 bases). V lost 4 bases and J 1 base, leaving 10 bases between the germline ends. This CDR3 has 15 residues. CDR1 and CDR2 (germline): SNHLY, FYNNEI. This chain's CDR3 is CASSGTTGNTGELFF. The CDR3 DNA reads TGTGCCAGCAGTGGGACCACAGGGAACACCGGGGAGCTGTTTTTT.

This clone was observed a single time. The rearrangement joins TRBV5-1 to TRBJ1-3; 8 bases line up with TRBD1. This CDR3 has 17 residues. The V gene end was trimmed by 2 bases and the J gene end by 2 bases; junction bases not matched to a gene: 9. The germline gives CDR1 SGHRS, CDR2 YFSETQ. CDR3 sequence reads: CASSFEGQGKAGNTIYF. The CDR3 DNA follows: TGCGCCAGCAGCTTTGAAGGACAGGGAAAGGCTGGAAACACCATATATTTT.

The V call is TRBV5-6, the J call TRBJ2-3; D might be TRBD1 (6 bases). This CDR3 region has 15 residues. The germline V and J ends were trimmed by 3 bases and 0 bases, with 11 bases remaining between them. Looked up from germline, CDR1 is SGHDT and CDR2 is YYEEEE. The CDR3 DNA reads TGTGCCAGCAGCTACGCAGGGGTTAGCACAGATACGCAGTATTTT. Its translation is CASSYAGVSTDTQYF. Complete variable domain (other parts from reference TRBV5-6 and TRBJ2-3): DAGVTQSPTHLIKTRGQQVTLRCSPKSGHDTVSWYQQALGQGPQFIFQYYEEEERQRGNFPDRFSGHQFPNYSSELNVNALLLGDSALYLCASSYAGVSTDTQYFGPGTRLTVL.

This clone was recorded only once. This chain joins TRBV19 and TRBJ1-5; D remains ambiguous. The germline V and J ends were trimmed by 5 bases and 6 bases, with 11 bases remaining between them. Germline loops: CDR1 LNHDA, CDR2 SQIVND (reference sequence). The CDR3 is 13 residues long. The CDR3 reads CASSEGFSQPQHF. CDR3 in DNA: TGTGCCAGTAGTGAGGGCTTTAGTCAGCCCCAGCATTTT.

This clone is a singleton in its sample. The chain employs TRBV18 and TRBJ1-4, with 8 bases lining up with TRBD1. Germline CDR1 reads KGHSH; CDR2 reads LQKENI. After removal of 3 bases from V and 3 bases from J, the junction contained 3 bases not matched to a gene. CDR3 size: 15 residues. This chain's CDR3 is CASSPGQGSNEKLFF. The CDR3 coding sequence is TGTGCCAGCTCACCCGGACAGGGCTCTAATGAAAAACTGTTTTTT.

The rearrangement uses TRBV7-2 and TRBJ1-5; 8 nucleotides match TRBD1. Looked up from germline, CDR1 is SGHTA and CDR2 is FQGNSA. This CDR3 has 18 residues. Trimming at V came to 4 bases and at J to 3 bases, leaving 14 bases not matched to a gene. CDR3 protein: CASSSLSFGTGLNQPQHF. The CDR3 nucleotides are TGTGCCAGCAGCTCTCTATCCTTTGGGACAGGTCTCAATCAGCCCCAGCATTTT.

The CDR3: CSVERGLGQGGKTQYF. For the CDR3, the DNA is TGCAGCGTTGAAAGGGGCTTGGGACAGGGCGGGAAGACCCAGTACTTC. This chain uses TRBV29-1 with TRBJ2-5, with 9 bases lining up with TRBD1. V gave up 2 bases and J gave up 6 bases; unmatched junction bases: 13. Germline V gene data show CDR1 as SQVTM and CDR2 as ANQGSEA. The CDR3 sequence is 16 residues long. The full variable domain, in which reference TRBV29-1 and TRBJ2-5 provide the parts outside the CDR3, is SAVISQKPSRDICQRGTSLTIQCQVDSQVTMMFWYRQQPGQSLTLIATANQGSEATYESGFVIDKFPISRPNLTFSTLTVSNMSPEDSSIYLCSVERGLGQGGKTQYFGPGTRLLVL.

The chain carries TRBV10-3 and TRBJ1-2; 7 nucleotides agree with TRBD1. Germline loops: CDR1 ENHRY, CDR2 SYGVKD. The V and J ends lost 4 bases and 4 bases, in that order; junction bases with no gene match: 9. The CDR3 length is 15 residues. CDR3 coding DNA: TGTGCCATCAGTGGAACTACAGGGGCTGGCTATGGCTACACCTTC. Amino acid sequence: CAISGTTGAGYGYTF.

This clone has just one count. The CDR3 spells CASTPDLWRGTGVTGELFF. The CDR3 region has the DNA TGTGCCAGCACTCCGGACCTTTGGAGGGGGACAGGGGTGACCGGGGAGCTGTTTTTT. This chain links TRBV21-1 with TRBJ2-2; the table's D call, TRBD1, has no DNA check behind it. TRBV21-1 is noted as a pseudogene. The CDR3 is 19 residues long.

A note on this clone: An end of the junction differs from the germline gene, which may be a read error. V is TRBV7-7 and J is TRBJ2-6, with 8 bases identical to TRBD2. The CDR3 has 16 residues. Per germline, CDR1 SSHAT and CDR2 FNYEAQ (reference sequence). CDR3 nucleotide sequence: TGTGCTAGCAGCCCCGGGGGGGCGAGAGGGGCCAACGTCCTGACTTTC. Encoded protein: CASSPGGARGANVLTF.

This clone has more than one count but fewer than ten. CDR3 coding DNA: TGTGCCAGCAGTCCCGTACGGGGGGGGAACACTGAAGCTTTCTTT. Translated, it gives CASSPVRGGNTEAFF. The J gene is TRBJ1-1, the V gene TRBV2; TRBD1 might be the D (5 bases). The V gene lost 5 bases and the J gene lost 1 base, with 14 bases spanning the gap. Germline V gene lookup returns CDR1 SNHLY and CDR2 FYNNEI. The CDR3 runs 15 residues.

The chain has TRBV19 and TRBJ1-5, with D perhaps TRBD1 (5 bases). The CDR3 consists of 15 residues. Germline V gives CDR1 LNHDA, CDR2 SQIVND (reference sequence). With 7 bases removed from V and 3 bases from J, the gap between germline ends came to 16 bases. The CDR3 DNA reads TGTGCCAGTACCTCAGGGTCCCCCCTCAATCAGCCCCAGCATTTT. Translated, it gives CASTSGSPLNQPQHF.

This chain joins TRBV10-3 and TRBJ2-1; D unresolved. Germline V gives CDR1 ENHRY, CDR2 SYGVKD. The germline V and J ends were trimmed by 0 bases and 12 bases, with 9 bases remaining between them. The CDR3 is 12 amino acids. The CDR3, as DNA: TGTGCCATCAGTGAGTCCGCCGAAGGGCAGTTCTTC. Translating gives CAISESAEGQFF.

This clone has more than one count but fewer than ten. The rearrangement joins TRBV2 to TRBJ1-1; D is perhaps TRBD1 (5 bases). The CDR3 is 20 amino acids. V lost 2 bases and J lost 0, with 25 bases in between. The germline V gene has CDR1 SNHLY and CDR2 FYNNEI. The CDR3 DNA reads as TGTGCCAGCAGTGAAAACCCGGGTCAGTTCTGGGGGAGCATGAACACTGAAGCTTTCTTT. Translated, it gives CASSENPGQFWGSMNTEAFF.

This clone has a single count. The chain joins TRBV7-9 to TRBJ2-3; D gene ambiguous. The germline V gene has CDR1 SEHNR and CDR2 FQNEAQ (reference sequence). V lost 1 base and J lost 8, with 16 bases in between. The CDR3 length is 15 residues. CDR3 sequence: CASSLDRSGLGTQYF. The CDR3 region has the DNA TGTGCCAGCAGCTTAGATAGATCCGGGTTGGGTACGCAGTATTTT.

The V gene is TRBV25-1, the J gene TRBJ1-1; D is uncertain. Between the trimmed V and J ends, which lost 2 bases and 0 bases, there was a span of 10 bases. This CDR3 is 15 amino acids long. CDR1 and CDR2 from the germline V gene are MGHDK and SYGVNS. Here the CDR3 reads CASSEAKIMNTEAFF. The CDR3, as DNA: TGTGCCAGCAGTGAAGCCAAGATCATGAACACTGAAGCTTTCTTT.

The chain has TRBV5-6 and TRBJ2-7, with D possibly TRBD2 on 5 matching bases. Deletions cut 4 bases from V and 3 bases from J, with 5 bases between. Germline lookup yields CDR1 SGHDT and CDR2 YYEEEE. The CDR3 length is 11 residues. The CDR3 loop is CASSRDYEQYF. CDR3 in DNA: TGTGCCAGCAGCCGGGACTACGAGCAGTACTTC.

This chain connects TRBV6-6 to TRBJ1-1; 7 bases match TRBD1. The CDR3 is made up of 13 amino acids. The germline V gene has CDR1 MNHNY and CDR2 SVGAGI (reference sequence). V trimming: 8 bases; J trimming: 4 bases; junction bases outside the gene matches: 7. Here the CDR3 reads CASHPPGGTEAFF. As DNA, the CDR3 is TGTGCCAGCCACCCCCCAGGGGGCACTGAAGCTTTCTTT.

This rearrangement joins TRBV19 to TRBJ1-2, with 8 bases identical to TRBD1. The CDR3 has 13 amino acids. J was trimmed by 7 bases and V by 7 bases; bases with no gene match: 8. Germline V lookup: CDR1 LNHDA, CDR2 SQIVND (reference sequence). CDR3 nucleotides: TGTGCCAGTACCACGACAGGGGTTGGTGGCTACACCTTC. Its translation is CASTTTGVGGYTF.

Only one count was recorded for this clone. V usage is TRBV19 and J usage is TRBJ1-1, with D perhaps matching TRBD1 (5 bases). With 2 bases removed from V and 1 base from J, the gap between germline ends came to 8 bases. Germline V gene sequence: CDR1 LNHDA, CDR2 SQIVND (reference sequence). The CDR3 totals 14 residues. The CDR3 coding sequence is TGTGCCAGTAGTATACAGGGCCAGAACACTGAAGCTTTCTTT. Protein product: CASSIQGQNTEAFF.